The T cell receptor (beta chain) described here comes from a study of T cell responses to AZD1222 COVID-19 vaccine. Study observations and caveats: Recipients of AZD1222 seropositive at baseline numbered only 5 or 6. Spike was spanned by vaccine-associated CD4 TCRs, with dominance at 160-218 and 743-854.

Researchers grouped second doses given at about 4 or about 12 weeks into one pool. Clones were read by immunoSEQ multiplex PCR, and TCRdb kept only the in-frame ones, dropping some. The repertoire includes around 140,000 clones, about nine tenths of them detected once, and 3% to 4% sits in the top ten. Concerning this clone: What it binds is not known.

The CDR3 length is 14 residues. Losses at the gene ends were 4 bases for V and 6 bases for J; bases not matched to a gene: 7. The gene calls are TRBV5-7 and TRBJ2-7; 10 bases agree with TRBD1. TRBV5-7 qualifies as an ORF whose function is uncertain. This sequence was found in an adult who received the AZD1222 COVID-19 vaccine. The sample in question was peripheral blood, obtained 28 days after the second AZD1222 dose. The DNA for the CDR3 is TGTGCCAGCAGCCCCCAGGACAGGGGGGTCGAGCAGTACTTC. Translation: CASSPQDRGVEQYF.